Listed below are T cell receptor beta chains from one sample, sequenced in a study of T cells in Graves' hyperthyroidism and ophthalmopathy. TCRdb processed the multiplex PCR reads anew with MiXCR; each CDR3 protein has one entry. The sample lists around 350,000 distinct CDR3 sequences; around 13% were seen once. Sequencing was carried out using blood. Receptor source: a woman aged 18-30 years with Graves' hyperthyroidism. CDR3s include the opening cysteine and the closing phenylalanine or tryptophan. The listing skips clone size in some rows; elsewhere it reads once, few, many or a size class.

clone_size v_call cdr3_aa
many TRBV7-9 CASSFSVAQTQYF
- TRBV30 CAWSLGQGVNEQFF
many TRBV9 CASSLTTAFTNTGELFF
many TRBV28 CASSRRLAGRRGEQFF
few TRBV6-1 CASSRDPPNYGYTF
many TRBV24-1 CATASGTAGSYEQYF
many TRBV12-3/TRBV12-4 CASIPYAGSLNGNTIYF
many TRBV6-1 CASSEGLAGASYEQYF
many TRBV2 CASSVEGWGENEQYF
many TRBV20-1 CSAGDGAAPFSYEQYF
many TRBV28 CASSLPGGGEPQHF
many TRBV7-3 CASSPTGTGGSEAFF
many TRBV3-1 CASSQGVPGVEQYF
- TRBV6-1 CASSDWGASNQPQHF
many TRBV20-1 CSASASNTGELFF
many TRBV20-1 CSARVDRLNTEAFF
many TRBV24-1 CATSDPSGNQPQHF
many TRBV28 CASSLLGQGVSNQPQHF
few TRBV5-8 CASSLGLAGRPNPSTDTQYF
many TRBV29-1 CSVEGSNSVGVAFF
many TRBV6-1 CASSEARRSVDVNKNIQYF
once TRBV19 CASSISRVLGDEQFF
- TRBV27 CASSPHSSLREKLFF
many TRBV7-3 CASSLTGDSPLHF
many TRBV30 CAWSPGQGRWGNQPQHF
many TRBV12-3/TRBV12-4 CASSLQGDSPLHF
many TRBV6-1 CASSPQYSTRDRQYGYTF
- TRBV2 CASSVHSPLHF
- TRBV27 CASSPTGYRTDTQYF
many TRBV29-1 CSARPTIRDTQYF
few TRBV7-9 CASSLDQDGPQHF